The present entry profiles one T cell receptor beta chain with its context. The data belong to a study of cytomegalovirus exposure and HLA in healthy donors. The CDR3 is 12 amino acids. Trimming removed 5 bases at V and 5 bases at J, with 8 bases between. In germline, CDR1 is LNHDA, CDR2 SQIVND (reference sequence). The PCR was carried out with 60 Vbeta primers and 13 Jbeta primers. Clones were read by immunoSEQ multiplex PCR, and TCRdb kept only the in-frame ones, dropping some. The repertoire has fewer than 250,000 clones, approximately 79% of them found once; the top ten carry roughly 0.22%. The chain combines TRBV19 with TRBJ2-3; D gene uncertain. This TCR was sampled from a girl aged 2-10 years in good health and CMV-seronegative. Sample: PBMCs. The CDR3 protein is CASSYSGDTQYF. The CDR3 nucleotides are TGTGCCAGTAGTTACAGTGGAGATACGCAGTATTTT.